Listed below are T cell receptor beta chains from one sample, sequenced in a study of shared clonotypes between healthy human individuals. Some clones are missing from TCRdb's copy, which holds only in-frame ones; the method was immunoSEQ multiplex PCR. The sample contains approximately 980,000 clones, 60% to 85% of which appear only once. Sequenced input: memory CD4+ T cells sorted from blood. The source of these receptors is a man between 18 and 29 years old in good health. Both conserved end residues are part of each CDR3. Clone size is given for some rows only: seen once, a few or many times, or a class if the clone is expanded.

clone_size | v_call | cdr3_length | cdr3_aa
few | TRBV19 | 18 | CASSISTGRELTNEKLFF
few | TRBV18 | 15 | CASSPQGMGQETQYF
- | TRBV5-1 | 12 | CASREWEETQYF
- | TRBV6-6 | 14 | CASSKGPSSSEQFF
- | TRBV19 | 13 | CASSVGFNYGYTF
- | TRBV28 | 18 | CASIPRGLRGEATYEQYF
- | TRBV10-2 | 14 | CASSGQGINSPLHF
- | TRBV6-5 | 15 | CASSYSGPPAETQYF
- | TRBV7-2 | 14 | CASSKQGLVQPQHF
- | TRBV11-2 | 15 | CASSLEGLAGGQQYF
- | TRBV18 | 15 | CASSTIRVERETQYF
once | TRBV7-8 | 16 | CASSSRTSGYQETQYF
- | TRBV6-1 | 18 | CASSGDSGGLVNTGELFF
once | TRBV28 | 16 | CASSKWDLGLTNTIYF
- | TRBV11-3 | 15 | CASSLQGAGYNEQFF
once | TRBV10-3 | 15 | CAISAGGKNRAEAFF
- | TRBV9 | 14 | CASSVGRSSTEAFF
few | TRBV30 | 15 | CAWRLLGTDNSPLHF
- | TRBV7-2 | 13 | CASSSAGVPTQYF
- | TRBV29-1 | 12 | CSVRGQSYGYTF
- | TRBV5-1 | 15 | CASSLVGGQENIQYF
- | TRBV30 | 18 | CAWSAGLAGGPGTDMQYF
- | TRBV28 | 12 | CASSLTHSPLHF
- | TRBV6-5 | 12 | CATSGQGSGYTF
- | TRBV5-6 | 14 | CASSLSGHGNTIYF
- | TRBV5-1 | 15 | CASSDGGATFYGYTF
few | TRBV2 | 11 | CARTTDYGYTF
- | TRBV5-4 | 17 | CASSLGSSAALGYGYTF
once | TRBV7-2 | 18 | CASSTHSGSPRPTDTQYF
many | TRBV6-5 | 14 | CASRAVGRSTEAFF
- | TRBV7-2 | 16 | CASSFLPPLDHNEQFF
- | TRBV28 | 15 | CASSLSRGTGNTIYF
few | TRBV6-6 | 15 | CASSFRQTSSNIQYF
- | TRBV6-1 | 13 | CASRLGSGNTIYF
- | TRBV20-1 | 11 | CSASGQETQYF
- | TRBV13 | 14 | CASSFHRGGETQYF
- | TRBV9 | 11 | CASQGYGELFF
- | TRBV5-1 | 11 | CASSWDKEQYF
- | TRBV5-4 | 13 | CASSLMMGAIYTF
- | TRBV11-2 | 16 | CASSLAGGKRTDTQYF
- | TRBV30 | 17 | CAWSKAGGPGSTDTQYF
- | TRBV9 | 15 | CASSVVAHGANVLTF
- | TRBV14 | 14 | CASSLVQGNTEAFF
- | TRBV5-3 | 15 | CARSPSRWDNQPQHF
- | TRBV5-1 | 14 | CASSLGQRYTEAFF
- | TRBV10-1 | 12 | CASSGNTGELFF
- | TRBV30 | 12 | CAWSVSGNTIYF
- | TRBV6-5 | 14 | CASSYSRLGETQYF
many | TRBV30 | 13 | CAWGGNENTEAFF
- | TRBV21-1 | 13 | CASSNRGQETQYF
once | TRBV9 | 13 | CASSPLSEYGYTF
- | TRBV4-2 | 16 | CASSQDRQGSYNEQFF
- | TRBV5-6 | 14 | CASSIQGGNTEAFF
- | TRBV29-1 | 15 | CSVEKQGPGTGELFF
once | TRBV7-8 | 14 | CASSLTSWGNEQFF